This T cell receptor (beta chain) was sequenced for a study of T cell repertoires in cytomegalovirus infection. Whole-study context: Through public TCR beta signatures, both CMV infection and matching HLA type were indicated.

The CDR3 has 16 residues. The germline V and J ends were trimmed by 6 bases and 5 bases, with 22 bases remaining between them. Each CDR3 protein is one row after TCRdb ran MiXCR on the reads. The sample carries about 600,000 distinct CDR3 sequences, about 24% recorded once. Overall study results and limits: Pooled public TCR beta family frequency picked out CMV carriers with the relevant HLA. The ex vivo response was dominated by HLA-C-restricted CMV-specific TCR beta clonotypes.

Comments on this clonotype: Its antigen is as yet unknown. Since no conserved phenylalanine or tryptophan closes the CDR3, a read error is the likely cause.

The sequenced sample was CD8+ T cells from PBMCs. The J gene is TRBJ2-5, the V gene TRBV12-3 or TRBV12-4; the D is unclear. The receptor was isolated from a human donor in good health (CMV status not recorded). Some clones in this sample may be carry-over from other donors' samples. The CDR3 loop is CASSSLTRADVETQYL. Written as DNA, the CDR3 is TGTGCCAGCAGCTCATTGACAAGGGCCGATGTGGAGACCCAGTACCTC.